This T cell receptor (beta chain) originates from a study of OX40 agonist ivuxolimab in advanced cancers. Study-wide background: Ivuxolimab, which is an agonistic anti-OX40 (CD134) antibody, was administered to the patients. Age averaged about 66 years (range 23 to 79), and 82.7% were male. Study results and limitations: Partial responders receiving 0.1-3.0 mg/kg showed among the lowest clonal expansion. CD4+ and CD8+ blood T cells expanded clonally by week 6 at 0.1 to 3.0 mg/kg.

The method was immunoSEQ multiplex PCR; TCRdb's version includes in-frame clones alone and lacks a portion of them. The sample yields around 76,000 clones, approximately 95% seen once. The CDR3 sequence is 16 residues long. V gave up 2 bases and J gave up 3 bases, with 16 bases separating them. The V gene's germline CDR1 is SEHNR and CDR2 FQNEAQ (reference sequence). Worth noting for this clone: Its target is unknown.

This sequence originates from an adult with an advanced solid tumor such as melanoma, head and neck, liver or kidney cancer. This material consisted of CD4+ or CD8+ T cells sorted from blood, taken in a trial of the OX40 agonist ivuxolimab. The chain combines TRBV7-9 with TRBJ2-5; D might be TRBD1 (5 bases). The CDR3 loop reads CASSLLAGFSKETQYF. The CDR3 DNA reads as TGTGCCAGCAGCTTATTGGCAGGGTTTAGTAAAGAGACCCAGTACTTC. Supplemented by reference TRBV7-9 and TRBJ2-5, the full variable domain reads DTGVSQNPRHKITKRGQNVTFRCDPISEHNRLYWYRQTLGQGPEFLTYFQNEAQLEKSRLLSDRFSAERPKGSFSTLEIQRTEQGDSAMYLCASSLLAGFSKETQYFGPGTRLLVL.